The entry below gives a single TCR beta chain sequence along with its context. The antigen is not known. Amplification of TCR beta CDR3 regions was performed using RNA transcripts as template. A first-round RT-PCR of the TCR CDR3 used the HTBI primer set. One entry per CDR3 protein, called by TCRdb with MiXCR from the multiplex PCR reads. The table shows about 510,000 distinct CDR3 sequences, with 11% to 15% occurring only once. This specimen comes from a study of T cells in Graves' hyperthyroidism and ophthalmopathy. The CDR3 is made up of 15 amino acids. V lost 3 bases and J lost 4; bases outside the gene matches: 5. The V gene's germline CDR1 is KGHSH and CDR2 LQKENI. Study results and caveats: Also found in blood were most expanded thyroid clonotypes above 0.001.

This rearrangement joins TRBV18 to TRBJ1-4, with 7 bases fitting TRBD1. This clonotype originated in a woman in her forties with Graves' hyperthyroidism. Sequenced input: blood. The CDR3 sequence: CASSPPGTDNEKLFF. CDR3 nucleotide sequence: TGTGCCAGCTCACCGCCTGGGACAGATAATGAAAAACTGTTTTTT.